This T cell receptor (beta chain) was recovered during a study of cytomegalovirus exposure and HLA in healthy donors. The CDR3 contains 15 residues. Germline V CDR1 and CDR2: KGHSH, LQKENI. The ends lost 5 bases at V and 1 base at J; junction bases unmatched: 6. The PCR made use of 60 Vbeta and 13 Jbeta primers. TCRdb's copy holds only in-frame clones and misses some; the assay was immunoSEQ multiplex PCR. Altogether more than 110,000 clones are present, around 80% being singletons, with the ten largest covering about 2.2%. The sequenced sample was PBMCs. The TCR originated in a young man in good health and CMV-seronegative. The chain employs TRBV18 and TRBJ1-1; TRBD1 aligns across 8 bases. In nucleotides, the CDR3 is TGTGCCAGCTCAGTAGGACAGGGAAGGAACACTGAAGCTTTCTTT. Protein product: CASSVGQGRNTEAFF.